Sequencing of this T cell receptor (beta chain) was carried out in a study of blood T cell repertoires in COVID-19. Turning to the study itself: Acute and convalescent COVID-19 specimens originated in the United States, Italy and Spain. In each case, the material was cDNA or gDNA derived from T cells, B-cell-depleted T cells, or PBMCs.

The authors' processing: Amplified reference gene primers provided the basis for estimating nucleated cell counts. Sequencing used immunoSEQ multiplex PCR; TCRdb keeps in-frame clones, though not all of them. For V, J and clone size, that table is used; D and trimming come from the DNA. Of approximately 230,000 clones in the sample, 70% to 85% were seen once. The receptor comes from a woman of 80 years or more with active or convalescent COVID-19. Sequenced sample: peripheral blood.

The CDR3 DNA sequence: TGTGCCAGCTCACCAGCCAGTACAAGCAATCAGCCCCAGCATTTT. As protein: CASSPASTSNQPQHF. The rearrangement joins TRBV18 to TRBJ1-5; D unresolved. V was cut by 2 bases and J by 1 base, with 9 bases left in between. CDR1 and CDR2 from the germline V gene are KGHSH and LQKENI. This CDR3 spans 15 amino acids.